The clone carrying this TCR beta chain was seen repeatedly, ten times or more. As yet, its antigen is unknown. The data stem from a study of CD8 T cells in ankylosing spondylitis. General observations from the study: Reportedly, disease-linked clones are significantly enriched in ankylosing spondylitis patients' matched synovial fluid. Past research had described some motif variants in reactive arthritis synovial fluid and blood. Researchers report that disease-linked clones proved CD8+ and relatively rare in peripheral blood. Blood of patients with ankylosing spondylitis appeared to be characterized by a TCR beta motif of several highly homologous variants.

Quantitative 5'-RACE with molecular barcodes produced the TCR beta libraries. MiXCR, applied by TCRdb to the 5' RACE reads, yields one record per CDR3 protein. The sample lists about 500,000 distinct CDR3 sequences, 5.3% occurring once. Trimming cost V 2 bases and J 7 bases, with 14 bases left between them. Per germline, CDR1 MNHEY and CDR2 SVGAGI. The CDR3 loop spans 14 amino acids. The receptor comes from a male donor with ankylosing spondylitis. Sequenced sample: blood, either unsorted or a sorted T cell fraction (not recorded which). The chain uses TRBV6-5 and TRBJ1-1; D remains unclear. CDR3 amino acids: CASSYTVVRSEAFF. The CDR3, as DNA: TGTGCCAGCAGTTACACGGTCGTTAGGAGTGAAGCTTTCTTT.